This T cell receptor (beta chain) was captured in a study of blood T cell repertoires in COVID-19. About the study: Sources were T cells, B-cell-depleted T cells, or PBMCs; the material itself was cDNA or gDNA.

Per germline, CDR1 MGHRA and CDR2 YSYEKL. Trimming pared 1 base from V and 0 bases from J, leaving 7 bases between. The CDR3 has 14 residues. The authors' processing: Reference gene primer amplification in the assay estimated nucleated cell counts. Here immunoSEQ multiplex PCR was the method, and the copy in TCRdb shows in-frame clones only, minus some. V, J and clone size were drawn from that table, and D and trimming were deduced from the DNA. This table holds roughly 190,000 clones, 81% found once. This clone was seen only a few times. Seattle enrolled patients during active infection and tracked them longitudinally.

The chain uses TRBV4-1 and TRBJ2-7, with unresolved D. This TCR was recovered from a woman aged 40 to 49 with COVID-19, enrolled during active disease. The sequenced sample was peripheral blood. The CDR3 spells CASSQGRVSYEQYF. The CDR3, as DNA: TGCGCCAGCAGCCAAGGAAGAGTCTCCTACGAGCAGTACTTC.